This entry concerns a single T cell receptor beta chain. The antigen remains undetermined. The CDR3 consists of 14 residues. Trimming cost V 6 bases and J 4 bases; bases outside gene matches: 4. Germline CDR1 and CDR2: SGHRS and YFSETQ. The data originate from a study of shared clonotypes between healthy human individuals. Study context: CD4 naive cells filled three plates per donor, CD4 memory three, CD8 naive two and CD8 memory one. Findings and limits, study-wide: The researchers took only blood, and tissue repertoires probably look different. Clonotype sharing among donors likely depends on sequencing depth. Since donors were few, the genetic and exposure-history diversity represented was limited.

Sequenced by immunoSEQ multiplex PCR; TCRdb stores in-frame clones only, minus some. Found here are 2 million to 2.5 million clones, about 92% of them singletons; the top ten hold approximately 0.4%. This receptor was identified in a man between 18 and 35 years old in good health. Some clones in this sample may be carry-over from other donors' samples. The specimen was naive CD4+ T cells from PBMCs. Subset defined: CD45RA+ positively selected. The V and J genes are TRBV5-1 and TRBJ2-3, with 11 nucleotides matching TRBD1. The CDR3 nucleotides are TGCGCCAGCACCAGGACAGGGGGCCCAGATACGCAGTATTTT. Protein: CASTRTGGPDTQYF. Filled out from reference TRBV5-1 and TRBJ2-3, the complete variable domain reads KAGVTQTPRYLIKTRGQQVTLSCSPISGHRSVSWYQQTPGQGLQFLFEYFSETQRNKGNFPGRFSGRQFSNSRSEMNVSTLELGDSALYLCASTRTGGPDTQYFGPGTRLTVL.